This T cell receptor beta chain was recorded in a study of blood T cell repertoires in COVID-19. Study in general: Material from acute and convalescent COVID-19 was sourced from the United States, Italy and Spain. From T cells, B-cell-depleted T cells, or PBMCs came the material, which was cDNA or gDNA.

This CDR3 is 14 amino acids long. From germline, CDR1 is SGHRS and CDR2 YFSETQ. V was cut by 5 bases and J by 3 bases, with 15 bases left in between. Methods used by the authors: Estimation of nucleated cell counts was performed using reference gene primer amplification. Produced via immunoSEQ multiplex PCR; TCRdb's table is partial and in-frame only. V and J calls and clone size are as listed in that table; D and trimming were resolved from the DNA. This repertoire shows about 290,000 clones, 89% found once; its top ten account for approximately 1.5%. All enrollees were roughly 18 to 95 years old and from approximately 24 US areas.

The receptor was derived from a middle-aged woman who had recovered from COVID-19. Sequencing was done on a sample of PBMCs or T cells enriched from blood (not recorded which). The V call is TRBV5-1, the J call TRBJ2-7; D is perhaps TRBD1 (7 bases). CDR3 loop: CASSIGGTDYEQYF. CDR3 DNA: TGCGCCAGCAGTATTGGGGGGACAGACTACGAGCAGTACTTC.